This TCR beta chain appears in the sequencing data of a study of blood T cell repertoires in COVID-19. Study in general: The samples span acute and convalescent COVID-19 from the United States, Italy and Spain. PBMCs, B-cell-depleted T cells, or T cells were the source of the cDNA or gDNA that made up the material.

Germline assignment: CDR1 LNHDA and CDR2 SQIVND (reference sequence). The CDR3 is 15 residues long. V gave up 3 bases and J gave up 0 bases; unmatched junction bases: 5. Authors' analysis steps: Amplification of reference gene primers provided the estimated nucleated cell counts. Only in-frame clones appear in the TCRdb table, and some are missing; sequencing was by immunoSEQ multiplex PCR. The V and J calls and clone size were taken over from that table, and D and trimming were inferred from the DNA. Seen here are 70,000 to 75,000 clones, roughly nine tenths observed once, and the top ten hold less than 6.5%.

This sequence was found in a woman under 30 with acute or convalescent COVID-19. What was sequenced was peripheral blood. The chain couples TRBV19 to TRBJ2-7, with 7 bases lining up with TRBD1. The CDR3 sequence is CASSMDRSSSYEQYF. Written as DNA, the CDR3 is TGTGCCAGTAGTATGGACAGGTCATCCTCCTACGAGCAGTACTTC.